This record looks at one T cell receptor beta chain sequence and its context. Expressed TCRB transcripts got sequenced, as all isolated RNA was reverse transcribed. Data came from immunoSEQ multiplex PCR; TCRdb stores just in-frame clones and leaves some out. The sample includes about 360,000 clones, roughly 12% of them seen just once. V was shortened by 7 bases and J by 8 bases, with 20 bases between the two germline ends. The CDR3 has 15 residues. Germline CDR1 is MNHNS and CDR2 is SASEGT. The data were taken from a study of beta chain features in type 1 diabetes. The chain has TRBV6-1 and TRBJ1-4; no firm D call. This sequence was found in a man aged 18 to 35 in good health. Sequencing was carried out using naive CD4+ T cells from blood. CDR3 coding DNA: TGTGCCAGCAACCGAGCGACCCCCTCGGGGGAAAAACTGTTTTTT. It yields the protein CASNRATPSGEKLFF.